What follows are 25 T cell receptor beta chains derived from one specimen sequenced in a study of shared clonotypes between healthy human individuals. Terminally differentiated effector memory CD45RA+ cells were left out of the naive CD8 fraction, which was CD45RO-negative and positively selected for CCR7. Measured with immunoSEQ multiplex PCR; TCRdb has only the in-frame clones, and not every one. The sample carries about 800,000 clones, 90% to 98% recorded once. The sequenced sample was naive CD8+ T cells sorted from blood. The receptors were gathered from a man younger than 40 in good health.

As for this clone: The sample carries other DNA sequences with the same CDR3. This rearrangement joins TRBV9 to TRBJ1-1; unclear D gene. The germline CDR1 and CDR2 sequences are SGDLS and YYNGEE. V lost 0 bases and J 0 bases, leaving 3 bases between the germline ends. This CDR3 contains 13 residues. CDR3 sequence: CASSVGMNTEAFF. The CDR3, as DNA: TGTGCCAGCAGCGTAGGAATGAACACTGAAGCTTTCTTT.

Regarding this clone: Other DNA sequences within the sample encode an identical CDR3. The chain couples TRBV5-1 to TRBJ2-7; perhaps TRBD1 as D (6 bases). The CDR3 contains 14 residues. Trimming left V 0 bases short and J 4 bases short, with 11 bases between. Germline CDR1 is SGHRS and CDR2 is YFSETQ. The CDR3 bases are TGCGCCAGCAGCTTGGGCAGGGGTGATTACGAGCAGTACTTC. This codes for CASSLGRGDYEQYF.

The chain joins TRBV29-1 to TRBJ2-1, with D uncertain. CDR1 is SQVTM, CDR2 ANQGSEA, per germline. V was clipped by 2 bases and J by 5 bases, with 4 bases between them. The CDR3 is made up of 11 amino acids. The chain's CDR3 is CSVELNNEQFF. CDR3 nucleotides: TGCAGCGTTGAACTGAACAATGAGCAGTTCTTC.

This clone is a singleton in its sample. This rearrangement joins TRBV11-2 to TRBJ1-1, with 7 bases that match TRBD1. V shed 3 bases, J shed 4 bases, and the junction held 8 bases outside the gene matches. Germline V gene data show CDR1 as SGHAT and CDR2 as FQNNGV. The CDR3 has 15 residues. The CDR3 DNA reads as TGTGCCAGCAGCTTTCGTGACAGGGTGGTCACTGAAGCTTTCTTT. This gives the protein CASSFRDRVVTEAFF.

The genes are TRBV19 and TRBJ2-7; TRBD1 matches 9 bases. Germline V gives CDR1 LNHDA, CDR2 SQIVND (reference sequence). After removal of 5 bases from V and 4 bases from J, the junction contained 6 bases not matched to a gene. This CDR3 contains 14 residues. CDR3 region: CASSWGTGMYEQYF. The CDR3, as DNA: TGTGCCAGTAGTTGGGGGACAGGGATGTACGAGCAGTACTTC.

With respect to this clone: The sample holds other DNA sequences that translate to the same CDR3. The chain is built from TRBV9 and TRBJ2-1; TRBD2 matches 8 bases. V lost 0 bases to trimming and J lost 7 bases; unmatched junction nucleotides: 6. In germline, CDR1 is SGDLS, CDR2 YYNGEE. This CDR3 spans 15 amino acids. CDR3 region: CASSVGTSGGNEQFF. CDR3 bases: TGTGCCAGCAGCGTAGGAACTAGCGGAGGTAATGAGCAGTTCTTC. Drawing the rest from reference TRBV9 and TRBJ2-1, the complete variable domain is DSGVTQTPKHLITATGQRVTLRCSPRSGDLSVYWYQQSLDQGLQFLIQYYNGEERAKGNILERFSAQQFPDLHSELNLSSLELGDSALYFCASSVGTSGGNEQFFGPGTRLTVL.

This rearrangement joins TRBV4-1 to TRBJ1-2; D not certain. The germline V and J ends were trimmed by 4 bases and 5 bases, with 17 bases remaining between them. The length of the CDR3 is 15 residues. Germline-derived CDR1 and CDR2 are MGHRA and YSYEKL. The CDR3 DNA sequence: TGCGCCAGCAGCCCCCAAGAGGGAATTGGGTATGGCTACACCTTC. Amino acid sequence: CASSPQEGIGYGYTF.

In regard to this clone: Other nucleotide sequences in the sample specify the same CDR3. V gene TRBV7-3 combines with J gene TRBJ2-5; the D gene is possibly TRBD1 (6 bases). V was clipped by 1 base and J by 5 bases, with 8 bases between them. CDR1 and CDR2 (germline): SGHTA, FQGTGA. The CDR3 contains 13 residues. CDR3 in amino acids: CASSLIGGETQYF. The CDR3 nucleotides read TGTGCCAGCAGCTTAATAGGGGGTGAGACCCAGTACTTC.

This clone was detected only once. The chain uses TRBV5-1 and TRBJ2-7; TRBD2 agrees at 12 bases. The V gene's germline CDR1 is SGHRS and CDR2 YFSETQ. The J segment lost 7 bases and the V segment lost 0 bases, leaving 2 bases of the junction unmatched. This CDR3 comprises 14 residues. CDR3 in DNA: TGCGCCAGCAGCTTGGGACTAGCGGGAGTGGAGCAGTACTTC. Amino acid sequence: CASSLGLAGVEQYF.

The gene calls are TRBV6-6 and TRBJ2-1, with 11 bases fitting TRBD2. This CDR3 region has 16 residues. Germline lookup yields CDR1 MNHNY and CDR2 SVGAGI (reference sequence). V shed 5 bases and J 6 bases; nucleotides not matched to a gene: 9. The CDR3 is CASSPNIAGGGNEQFF. CDR3 nucleotide sequence: TGTGCCAGCAGTCCCAATATAGCGGGAGGGGGCAATGAGCAGTTCTTC.

The V and J genes are TRBV7-2 and TRBJ2-5, with a possible D match to TRBD2 (5 bases). Trimming removed 0 bases at V and 4 bases at J, with 18 bases between. The CDR3 is made up of 17 amino acids. The germline V gene has CDR1 SGHTA and CDR2 FQGNSA. The CDR3 nucleotides are TGTGCCAGCAGCTTAGCGCTGGTAGCGAGGACCGGAGAGACCCAGTACTTC. Amino acids: CASSLALVARTGETQYF.

This rearrangement joins TRBV7-9 to TRBJ2-7; D perhaps matches TRBD1 (5 bases). Germline assignment: CDR1 SEHNR and CDR2 FQNEAQ (reference sequence). The ends were cut back, 3 bases at V and 5 bases at J, with 17 bases in the middle. This CDR3 is built from 15 residues. The CDR3 coding sequence is TGTGCCAGCAGCTTTCCGACCCAGGGTTCCCACGAGCAGTACTTC. Encoded protein: CASSFPTQGSHEQYF. Combining the CDR3 with reference TRBV7-9 and TRBJ2-7 gives the whole variable domain DTGVSQNPRHKITKRGQNVTFRCDPISEHNRLYWYRQTLGQGPEFLTYFQNEAQLEKSRLLSDRFSAERPKGSFSTLEIQRTEQGDSAMYLCASSFPTQGSHEQYFGPGTRLTVT.

The rearrangement joins TRBV7-9 to TRBJ1-1; 11 nucleotides match TRBD1. Per the germline V gene, CDR1 is SEHNR and CDR2 is FQNEAQ (reference sequence). The CDR3 spans 17 residues. J lost 0 bases, V lost 6 bases, and 9 bases had no gene match. In nucleotides, the CDR3 is TGTGCCAGCAGTCAGGGTGGACAGGGGGCCCTGAACACTGAAGCTTTCTTT. Translated: CASSQGGQGALNTEAFF.

The sample holds one count of this clone. The gene calls are TRBV28 and TRBJ1-1; unclear D gene. The germline V gene encodes CDR1 MDHEN and CDR2 SYDVKM. The CDR3 consists of 14 residues. Between the trimmed V and J ends, which lost 6 bases and 1 base, there was a span of 12 bases. The CDR3 loop is CASRPAQSNTEAFF. The CDR3 DNA sequence: TGTGCCAGCAGGCCCGCCCAGTCGAACACTGAAGCTTTCTTT.

The chain carries TRBV30 and TRBJ1-1; the match to TRBD1 covers 7 bases. Losses at the gene ends were 7 bases for V and 1 base for J; bases not matched to a gene: 6. Germline assignment: CDR1 GTSNPN and CDR2 SVGIG (reference sequence). The CDR3 spans 13 residues. The chain's CDR3 is CAYDRVGNTEAFF. The CDR3 DNA reads TGTGCCTACGACAGGGTGGGGAACACTGAAGCTTTCTTT.

V gene TRBV19 combines with J gene TRBJ1-5; no firm D call. The V gene lost 4 bases and the J gene lost 5 bases, with 9 bases spanning the gap. This CDR3 region has 13 residues. Looked up from germline, CDR1 is LNHDA and CDR2 is SQIVND (reference sequence). The CDR3 spells CASSRAEHQPQHF. CDR3 sequence (DNA): TGTGCCAGTAGTAGGGCGGAACATCAGCCCCAGCATTTT.

To note about this clone: Additional DNA sequences in this sample encode the identical CDR3. The V call is TRBV10-3, the J call TRBJ2-7; unclear D gene. CDR1 ENHRY and CDR2 SYGVKD come from the germline V gene. This CDR3 is 12 amino acids long. V lost 3 bases, J lost 0 bases, and 3 bases lay in between. CDR3 DNA: TGTGCCATCAGTGATAGCTCCTACGAGCAGTACTTC. It specifies CAISDSSYEQYF.

The rearrangement uses TRBV27 and TRBJ1-5; a possible D gene is TRBD1 (6 bases). Trimming removed 5 bases at V and 2 bases at J, with 10 bases between. Per germline, CDR1 MNHEY and CDR2 SMNVEV (reference sequence). The CDR3 totals 14 residues. The CDR3 region is CASSGGPGNQPQHF. The CDR3 region has the DNA TGTGCCAGCAGTGGGGGGCCGGGCAATCAGCCCCAGCATTTT.

As concerns this clone: Other DNA sequences from this sample encode an identical CDR3 as well. The chain joins TRBV25-1 to TRBJ2-7, with D hard to call. Germline V gives CDR1 MGHDK, CDR2 SYGVNS. The CDR3 loop spans 12 amino acids. The V end lost 6 bases, the J end lost 1 base, and 7 bases lay between the germline ends. CDR3 residues: CASSPGSYEQYF. CDR3 sequence (DNA): TGTGCCAGCAGCCCCGGTTCCTACGAGCAGTACTTC.

In DNA form, the CDR3 reads TGTGCCAGCAGCGTATGGGAGTCGGACACCGGGGAGCTGTTTTTT. Translation gives CASSVWESDTGELFF. V and J are TRBV9 and TRBJ2-2, with D maybe TRBD2 (5 bases). CDR1 is SGDLS, CDR2 YYNGEE, per germline. Trimming took off 1 base at V and 3 bases at J, with 10 bases between the two ends. The CDR3 is 15 amino acids. The variable domain in full, completed from reference TRBV9 and TRBJ2-2, reads DSGVTQTPKHLITATGQRVTLRCSPRSGDLSVYWYQQSLDQGLQFLIQYYNGEERAKGNILERFSAQQFPDLHSELNLSSLELGDSALYFCASSVWESDTGELFFGEGSRLTVL.

The chain employs TRBV7-7 and TRBJ2-1; TRBD2 matches at 11 bases. CDR1 is SSHAT and CDR2 is FNYEAQ in the germline V gene (reference sequence). With 3 bases clipped from V and 3 bases from J, the junction kept 19 bases outside the gene matches. The length of the CDR3 is 21 residues. CDR3 DNA sequence: TGTGCCAGCAGCTTCCTCGGGGTAGCGGGAGGGGAGCAAGACAGCTACAATGAGCAGTTCTTC. Translation gives CASSFLGVAGGEQDSYNEQFF.

V gene TRBV7-9 combines with J gene TRBJ2-1; D perhaps matches TRBD2 (6 bases). CDR1 and CDR2 (germline): SEHNR, FQNEAQ (reference sequence). The CDR3 is 15 amino acids. Trimming removed 5 bases at V and 2 bases at J, with 13 bases between. For the CDR3, the DNA is TGTGCCAGCAGCGAGACCCGGGGGACCTACAATGAGCAGTTCTTC. Protein sequence: CASSETRGTYNEQFF.

This clone is a singleton in its sample. The chain uses TRBV7-9 and TRBJ2-7; the match to TRBD1 covers 11 bases. The CDR3 length is 15 residues. Germline CDR1 reads SEHNR; CDR2 reads FQNEAQ (reference sequence). Trimming took 0 bases from V and 5 from J; bases not matched to a gene: 3. The CDR3 DNA sequence: TGTGCCAGCAGCTTAGCCGGGACAGGGGGAGACGAGCAGTACTTC. Protein: CASSLAGTGGDEQYF.

The rearrangement uses TRBV9 and TRBJ2-3; 7 bases map to TRBD1. This CDR3 contains 17 residues. The V and J ends lost 4 bases and 0 bases, in that order; junction bases with no gene match: 11. Looked up from germline, CDR1 is SGDLS and CDR2 is YYNGEE. Here the CDR3 DNA reads TGTGCCAGCAGCACCTACTTGGGACAGTCTAGCACAGATACGCAGTATTTT. Encoded protein: CASSTYLGQSSTDTQYF.

The rearrangement uses TRBV5-4 and TRBJ2-7; D not certain. This CDR3 spans 12 amino acids. Germline V lookup: CDR1 SGHNT, CDR2 YYREEE (reference sequence). V was cut by 2 bases and J by 5 bases, with 8 bases left in between. The CDR3 DNA follows: TGTGCCAGCAGCTTTGGGTCCAACGAGCAGTACTTC. Its protein is CASSFGSNEQYF.